Presented here are 2 T cell receptor beta chains from one specimen sequenced in a study of breast tumors, draining lymph nodes, adjacent tissues. TCRdb called the multiplex PCR reads again in MiXCR, with one record for every CDR3 protein. The repertoire holds some 150,000 distinct CDR3 sequences, with about a fifth as singletons. Breast cancer patients provided tissue from their axillary draining lymph nodes. Material for sequencing was axillary lymph node tissue. The receptors derive from a female donor with breast cancer. Some clones in this sample may be carry-over from other donors' samples.

Many counts were recorded for this clonotype. J is TRBJ2-3 and V is TRBV5-1; TRBD2 aligns across 13 bases. The CDR3 length is 18 residues. Germline CDR1 SGHRS, CDR2 YFSETQ. V was pared by 0 bases and J by 4 bases, with 8 bases of the junction left unmatched. The CDR3 protein is CASSLAPILAGGPDTQYF. The CDR3 bases are TGCGCCAGCAGCTTGGCCCCAATACTAGCGGGAGGGCCAGATACGCAGTATTTT.

In this sample, this clonotype turned up many times. V and J are TRBV20-1 and TRBJ2-3, with D perhaps matching TRBD1 or TRBD2 (6 bases each). CDR1 and CDR2 from the germline V gene are DFQATT and SNEGSKA (reference sequence). The CDR3 has 13 amino acids. The V end lost 1 base, the J end lost 4 bases, and 9 bases lay between the germline ends. The CDR3 bases are TGCAGTGCTAGAGCCGGGGGCGCAGATACGCAGTATTTT. Translating gives CSARAGGADTQYF.